These 21 T cell receptor beta chains were sequenced from one sample in a study of post-analysis software for immune sequencing data (dated by TCRdb to about 2015). No antigens are known for them. Library prep was done by PCR. The sequencer listed for this sample is Illumina HiSeq 2500. Unique molecular identifiers were incorporated into TCR beta cDNA libraries to reduce PCR and sequencing biases. TCRdb applied fastp at Q25 and MiXCR to the public reads, then kept only in-frame beta chains. Rows are unified per CDR3 protein, each entry keeping the most common DNA and genes. The sample contains roughly 540,000 distinct CDR3 sequences, 34% of them found a single time. The ten largest clones add up to 4.5% to 7.5% of the sample. Overall study results and their limits: Patients showed significantly higher frequencies than controls for roughly 5 TRBV segments, among them TRBV5-6, TRBV5-1 and TRBV20-1.

Sample: blood. The receptors were sampled from a girl younger than 18 with multiple sclerosis.

This clonotype came up a few times. The chain uses TRBV7-9 and TRBJ2-7; D is unresolved. Germline CDR1 and CDR2: SEHNR and FQNEAQ (reference sequence). V was clipped by 1 base and J by 11 bases, with 15 bases between them. The CDR3 contains 13 residues. CDR3 residues: CASSLGGEPGEYF. In nucleotides, the CDR3 is TGTGCCAGCAGCTTAGGCGGTGAGCCTGGGGAGTACTTC.

This clonotype was detected a few times. This chain connects TRBV4-1 to TRBJ1-6, with TRBD1 matching 9 bases. Germline V gene sequence: CDR1 MGHRA, CDR2 YSYEKL. Losses at the gene ends were 1 base for V and 10 bases for J; bases not matched to a gene: 14. The CDR3 runs to 18 residues. CDR3: CASSQVEAGQGTGSPLHF. In DNA, the CDR3 is TGCGCCAGCAGCCAAGTTGAGGCAGGACAGGGGACGGGATCACCCCTCCACTTT.

The rearrangement joins TRBV28 to TRBJ2-3; 12 nucleotides agree with TRBD2. V shed 4 bases, J shed 5 bases, and the junction held 7 bases outside the gene matches. Germline V CDR1 and CDR2: MDHEN, SYDVKM. This CDR3 is built from 16 residues. CDR3 DNA sequence: TGTGCCAGCAGTTCCGGACTAGCGGGGAGATTAGATACGCAGTATTTT. Translating gives CASSSGLAGRLDTQYF.

This clonotype was detected only a few times. The CDR3: CSARDSRAFHTF. The CDR3, as DNA: TGCAGTGCTAGAGATAGCAGGGCCTTCCACACCTTC. This chain joins TRBV20-1 and TRBJ1-2; weak D call: TRBD1 (5 bases). V lost 0 bases, J lost 12 bases, and 14 bases lay in between. From germline, CDR1 is DFQATT and CDR2 SNEGSKA (reference sequence). The length of the CDR3 is 12 residues.

The table lists this clonotype with a few counts. The V gene is TRBV12-3 or TRBV12-4, the J gene TRBJ2-1; 8 bases align to TRBD2. V trimming: 6 bases; J trimming: 9 bases; junction bases outside the gene matches: 7. The CDR3 is 13 amino acids. In DNA form, the CDR3 reads TGTGCCAGCAGGCGGCGGGGGGATGTTGAGCAGTTCTTC. Its protein is CASRRRGDVEQFF.

To note about this clonotype: Just one base apart from a much larger clone, this may be a read error. This rearrangement joins TRBV20-1 to TRBJ2-1; possibly TRBD2 for D (6 bases). The J call is in doubt because the DNA end fits TRBJ2-7 better. In germline, CDR1 is DFQATT, CDR2 SNEGSKA (reference sequence). This CDR3 has 13 amino acids. CDR3 region: CSASGSSYNEQYF. DNA for the CDR3: TGCAGTGCTAGCGGGAGCTCCTACAATGAGCAGTACTTC.

The V and J genes are TRBV5-1 and TRBJ2-3; D not certain. The V gene's germline CDR1 is SGHRS and CDR2 YFSETQ. This CDR3 spans 11 amino acids. The ends were cut back, 7 bases at V and 9 bases at J, with 12 bases in the middle. The CDR3 loop is CASQSDETQYF. The DNA for the CDR3 is TGCGCCAGCCAATCCGACGAAACGCAGTATTTT. Drawing the rest from reference TRBV5-1 and TRBJ2-3, the complete variable domain is KAGVTQTPRYLIKTRGQQVTLSCSPISGHRSVSWYQQTPGQGLQFLFEYFSETQRNKGNFPGRFSGRQFSNSRSEMNVSTLELGDSALYLCASQSDETQYFGPGTRLTVL.

This clonotype was picked up many times. The chain has TRBV6-6 and TRBJ2-7; the D gene is possibly TRBD1 (6 bases). This CDR3 is built from 12 residues. Trimming cost V 6 bases and J 3 bases, with 9 bases left between them. Germline loops: CDR1 MNHNY, CDR2 SVGAGI (reference sequence). CDR3 region: CASREQGYEQYF. CDR3 coding DNA: TGTGCCAGCAGGGAACAGGGCTACGAGCAGTACTTC.

The CDR3 region is CASSLLDSMNTEAFF. In nucleotides, the CDR3 is TGCGCCAGCAGCCTACTAGACAGCATGAACACTGAAGCTTTCTTT. The chain uses TRBV5-1 and TRBJ1-1, with D tentatively TRBD1 (5 bases). The V end lost 4 bases, the J end lost 0 bases, and 13 bases lay between the germline ends. CDR3 length equals 15 residues. CDR1 and CDR2 from the germline V gene are SGHRS and YFSETQ.

J is TRBJ2-7 and V is TRBV24-1, with a possible D match to TRBD2 (5 bases). The V gene's germline CDR1 is KGHDR and CDR2 SFDVKD. The CDR3 extends over 16 amino acids. V was trimmed by 7 bases and J by 7 bases, leaving 25 bases between them. In nucleotides, the CDR3 is TGTGCCACCAGCGGGATTACAGACCGCTCCTACAATGAGCAGTACTTC. As protein: CATSGITDRSYNEQYF.

CDR3 nucleotide sequence: TGTGCCACCAGCAGGTCGACCGGGGAGCTGTTTTTT. Translation gives CATSRSTGELFF. The rearrangement links TRBV15 to TRBJ2-2; no clear D gene. Trimming cost V 3 bases and J 5 bases, with 4 bases left between them. The CDR3 runs 12 residues. Germline V gene lookup returns CDR1 LNHNV and CDR2 YYDKDF (reference sequence).

This clonotype has a handful of counts. The gene calls are TRBV27 and TRBJ2-5; D possibly uses TRBD1 or TRBD2 (5 bases each). V dropped 8 bases and J dropped 1 base, with 14 bases sitting between them. The CDR3 runs to 14 residues. Germline-derived CDR1 and CDR2 are MNHEY and SMNVEV (reference sequence). The CDR3 loop reads CASGSGRRQETQYF. CDR3 nucleotide sequence: TGTGCCAGCGGTTCGGGACGCCGCCAAGAGACCCAGTACTTC.

The chain employs TRBV21-1 and TRBJ1-5; TRBD1 was called by the table and not checked on the DNA. TRBV21-1 is a pseudogene segment. The CDR3 extends over 13 amino acids. In DNA, the CDR3 is TGTGCCAGCAGCAAAAGGGGACAGGGGCCCCAGCATTTT. It yields the protein CASSKRGQGPQHF.

V gene TRBV12-3 or TRBV12-4 combines with J gene TRBJ2-6, with 7 bases matching TRBD1. The J segment lost 12 bases and the V segment lost 6 bases, leaving 5 bases of the junction unmatched. The length of the CDR3 is 12 residues. As DNA, the CDR3 is TGTGCCAGCAGCCCGGACAGGCCCGTCCTGACTTTC. It codes for CASSPDRPVLTF.

This clonotype was counted many times. CDR3 region: CSGDTGDGYTF. The DNA for the CDR3 is TGCAGCGGGGACACAGGGGATGGCTACACCTTC. The V and J genes are TRBV29-1 and TRBJ1-2; 7 nucleotides match TRBD1. The J segment lost 6 bases and the V segment lost 7 bases, leaving 5 bases of the junction unmatched. The germline V gene encodes CDR1 SQVTM and CDR2 ANQGSEA. There are 11 residues in the CDR3.

This clonotype was detected only a few times. CDR3 DNA sequence: TGCAGTGCTAGAGTTTCGGGGGGTTTGTATTTT. Protein: CSARVSGGLYF. V is TRBV20-1 and J is TRBJ2-3; 7 bases fit TRBD2. CDR1 DFQATT and CDR2 SNEGSKA come from the germline V gene (reference sequence). After removal of 1 base from V and 14 bases from J, the junction contained 6 bases not matched to a gene. This CDR3 comprises 11 residues.

This clonotype was detected ten times or more. V and J are TRBV7-6 and TRBJ2-3, with 8 nucleotides matching TRBD1. V lost 6 bases, J lost 3 bases, and 8 bases stayed unmatched. CDR3 length: 15 residues. CDR1 is SGHVS, CDR2 FNYEAQ, per germline. CDR3 in DNA: TGTGCCAGCAGTCAGGACAGGGCTAGTACAGATACGCAGTATTTT. It yields the protein CASSQDRASTDTQYF.

The chain joins TRBV10-3 to TRBJ1-3; a weak D match, TRBD1 (6 bases). With 5 bases removed from V and 2 bases from J, the gap between germline ends came to 7 bases. Germline V gene data show CDR1 as ENHRY and CDR2 as SYGVKD. This CDR3 comprises 13 residues. The CDR3 protein is CAISTGTGNTIYF. CDR3 DNA sequence: TGTGCCATCAGTACAGGGACTGGAAACACCATATATTTT.

The chain employs TRBV3-1 and TRBJ1-3, with 8 bases fitting TRBD1. The CDR3 covers 15 residues. The V gene's germline CDR1 is LGHDT and CDR2 YNNKEL (reference sequence). The V segment lost 3 bases and the J segment 4 bases; nucleotides outside the gene matches: 5. The CDR3 spells CASSQRTGIGNTIYF. CDR3 DNA sequence: TGTGCCAGCAGCCAGCGGACAGGGATAGGAAACACCATATATTTT.

Written as DNA, the CDR3 is TGTGCCAGCAGCTCATTCGGCGTGCCGGGGGGGCTGAGGAAAGAGACCCAGTACTTC. Translation gives CASSSFGVPGGLRKETQYF. This chain joins TRBV7-9 and TRBJ2-5, with TRBD2 matching 8 bases. This CDR3 has 19 residues. V lost 4 bases, J lost 3 bases, and 19 bases stayed unmatched. The germline V gene has CDR1 SEHNR and CDR2 FQNEAQ (reference sequence).

This chain links TRBV5-6 with TRBJ2-1, with 9 positions matching TRBD2. Unmatched junction bases numbered 10, after V lost 4 bases and J lost 14 bases. Germline CDR1 and CDR2: SGHDT and YYEEEE. The CDR3 loop spans 13 amino acids. The CDR3 region is CASSRGTSNREFF. In nucleotides, the CDR3 is TGTGCCAGCAGCAGAGGGACTAGCAACAGGGAGTTCTTC.